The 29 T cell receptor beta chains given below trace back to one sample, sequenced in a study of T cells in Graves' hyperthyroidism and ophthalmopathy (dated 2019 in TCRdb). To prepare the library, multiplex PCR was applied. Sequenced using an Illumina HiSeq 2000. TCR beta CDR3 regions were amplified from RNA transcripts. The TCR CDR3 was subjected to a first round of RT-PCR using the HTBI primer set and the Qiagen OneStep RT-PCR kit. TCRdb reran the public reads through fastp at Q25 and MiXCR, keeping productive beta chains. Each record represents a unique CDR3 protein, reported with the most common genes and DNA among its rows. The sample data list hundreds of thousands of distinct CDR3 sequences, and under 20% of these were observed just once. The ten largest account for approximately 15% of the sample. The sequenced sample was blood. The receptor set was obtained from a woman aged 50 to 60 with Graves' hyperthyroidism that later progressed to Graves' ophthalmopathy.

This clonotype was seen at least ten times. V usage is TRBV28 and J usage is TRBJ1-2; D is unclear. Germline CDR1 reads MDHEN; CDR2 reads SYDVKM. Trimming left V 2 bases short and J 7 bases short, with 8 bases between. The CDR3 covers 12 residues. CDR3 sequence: CASSLVGTGYTF. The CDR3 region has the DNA TGTGCCAGCAGTTTAGTCGGAACTGGCTACACCTTC.

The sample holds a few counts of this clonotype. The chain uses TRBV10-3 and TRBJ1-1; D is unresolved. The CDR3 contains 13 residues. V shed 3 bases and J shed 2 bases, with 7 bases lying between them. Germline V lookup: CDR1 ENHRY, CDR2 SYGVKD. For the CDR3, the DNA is TGTGCCATCAGTGACCTAGGAAACACTGAAGCTTTCTTT. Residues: CAISDLGNTEAFF.

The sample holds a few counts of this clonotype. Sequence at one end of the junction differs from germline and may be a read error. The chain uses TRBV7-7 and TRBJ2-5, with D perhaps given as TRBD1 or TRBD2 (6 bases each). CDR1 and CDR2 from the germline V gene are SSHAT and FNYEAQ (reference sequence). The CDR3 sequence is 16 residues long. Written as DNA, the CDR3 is TGTGCTAGCAGCTTCGGTGTTGGGGGGCCGAGAGAGACCCAGTACTTC. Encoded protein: CASSFGVGGPRETQYF. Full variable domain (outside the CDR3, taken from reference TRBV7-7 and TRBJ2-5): GAGVSQSPRYKVTKRGQDVTLRCDPISSHATLYWYQQALGQGPEFLTYFNYEAQPDKSGLPSDRFSAERPEGSISTLTIQRTEQRDSAMYRCASSFGVGGPRETQYFGPGTRLLVL.

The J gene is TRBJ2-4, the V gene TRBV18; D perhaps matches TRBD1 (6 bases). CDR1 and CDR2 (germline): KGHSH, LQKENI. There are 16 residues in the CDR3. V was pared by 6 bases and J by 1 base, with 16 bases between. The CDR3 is CASSTGIRAAKNIQYF. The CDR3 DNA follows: TGTGCCAGCTCTACAGGGATTCGCGCGGCCAAAAACATTCAGTACTTC.

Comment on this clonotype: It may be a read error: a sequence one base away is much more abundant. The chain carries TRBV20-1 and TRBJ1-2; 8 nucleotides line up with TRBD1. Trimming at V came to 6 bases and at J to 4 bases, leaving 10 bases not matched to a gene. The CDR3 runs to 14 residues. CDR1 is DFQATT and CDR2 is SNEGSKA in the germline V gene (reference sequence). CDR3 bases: TGCAGTGCAAGACAGGGGACAGGAGTCTATGGCTACACCTTC. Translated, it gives CSARQGTGVYGYTF.

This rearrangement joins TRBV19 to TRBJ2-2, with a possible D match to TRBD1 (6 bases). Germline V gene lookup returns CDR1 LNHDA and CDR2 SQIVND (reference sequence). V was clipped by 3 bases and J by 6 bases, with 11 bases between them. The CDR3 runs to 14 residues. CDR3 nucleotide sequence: TGTGCCAGTAGTATTACAGGGCTCGCCGGGGAGCTGTTTTTT. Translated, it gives CASSITGLAGELFF.

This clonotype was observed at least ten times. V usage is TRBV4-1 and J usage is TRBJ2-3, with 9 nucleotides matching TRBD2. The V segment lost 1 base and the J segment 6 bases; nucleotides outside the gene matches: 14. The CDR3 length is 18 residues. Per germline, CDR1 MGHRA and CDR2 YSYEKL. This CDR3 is CASSQALVGGGETDTQYF. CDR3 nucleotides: TGCGCCAGCAGCCAAGCCCTCGTTGGCGGGGGGGAAACGGATACGCAGTATTTT.

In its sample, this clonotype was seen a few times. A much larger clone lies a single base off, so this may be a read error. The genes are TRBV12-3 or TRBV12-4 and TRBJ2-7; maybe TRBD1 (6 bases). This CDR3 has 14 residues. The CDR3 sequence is CASSFSQGSYKQYF. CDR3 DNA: TGTGCCAGCAGTTTCTCTCAGGGGAGCTACAAGCAGTACTTC.

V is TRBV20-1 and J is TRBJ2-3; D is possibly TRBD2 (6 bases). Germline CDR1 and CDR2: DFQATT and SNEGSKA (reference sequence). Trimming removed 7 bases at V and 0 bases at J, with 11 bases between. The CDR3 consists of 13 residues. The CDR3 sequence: CSGGGESTDTQYF. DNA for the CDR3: TGCAGTGGTGGCGGGGAGAGCACAGATACGCAGTATTTT.

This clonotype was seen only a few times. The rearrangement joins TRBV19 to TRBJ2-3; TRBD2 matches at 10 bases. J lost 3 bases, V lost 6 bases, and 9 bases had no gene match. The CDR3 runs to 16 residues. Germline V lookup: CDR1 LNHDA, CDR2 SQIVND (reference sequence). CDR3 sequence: CASRRTAGGRTDTQYF. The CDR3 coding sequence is TGTGCCAGTAGACGTACAGCGGGGGGGAGGACAGATACGCAGTATTTT.

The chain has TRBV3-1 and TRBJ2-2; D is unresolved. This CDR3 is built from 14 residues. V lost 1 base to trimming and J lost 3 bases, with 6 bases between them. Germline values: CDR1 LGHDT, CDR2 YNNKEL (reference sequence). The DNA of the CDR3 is TGTGCCAGCAGCCAAGGGGTGGACACCGGGGAGCTGTTTTTT. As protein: CASSQGVDTGELFF.

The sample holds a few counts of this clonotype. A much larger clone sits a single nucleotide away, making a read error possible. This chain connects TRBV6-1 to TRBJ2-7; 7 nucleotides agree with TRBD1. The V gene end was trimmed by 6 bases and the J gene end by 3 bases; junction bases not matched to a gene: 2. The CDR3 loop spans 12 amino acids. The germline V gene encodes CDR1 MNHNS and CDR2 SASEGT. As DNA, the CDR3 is TGTGCCAGCAGCGGGACAGTCTACGAGCAGTACTTC. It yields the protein CASSGTVYEQYF.

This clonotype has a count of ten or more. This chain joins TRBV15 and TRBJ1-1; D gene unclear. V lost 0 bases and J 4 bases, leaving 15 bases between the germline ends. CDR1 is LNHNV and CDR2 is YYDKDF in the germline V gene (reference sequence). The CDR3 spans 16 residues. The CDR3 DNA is TGTGCCACCAGCAGAGATGGGTCAAGCGGCCCCACTGAAGCTTTCTTT. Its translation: CATSRDGSSGPTEAFF.

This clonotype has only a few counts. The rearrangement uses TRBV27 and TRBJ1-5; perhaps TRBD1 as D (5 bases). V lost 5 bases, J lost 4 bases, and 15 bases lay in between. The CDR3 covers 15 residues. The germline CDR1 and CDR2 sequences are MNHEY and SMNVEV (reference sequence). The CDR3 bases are TGTGCCAGCAGTGATACGGGACCAGGGAATCAGCCCCAGCATTTT. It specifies CASSDTGPGNQPQHF.

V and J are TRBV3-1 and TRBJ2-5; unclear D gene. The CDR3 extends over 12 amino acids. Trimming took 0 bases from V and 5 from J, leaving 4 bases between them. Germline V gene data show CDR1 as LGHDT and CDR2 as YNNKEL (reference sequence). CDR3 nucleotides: TGTGCCAGCAGCCAAGAGGTCGAGACCCAGTACTTC. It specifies CASSQEVETQYF.

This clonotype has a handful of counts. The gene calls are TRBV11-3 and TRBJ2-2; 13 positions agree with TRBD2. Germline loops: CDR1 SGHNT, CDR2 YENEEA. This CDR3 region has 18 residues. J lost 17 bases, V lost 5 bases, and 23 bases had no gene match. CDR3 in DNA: TGTGCCAGCAGCGCAGGACGGACTAGCGGGGGCCCGACGGAGGGCTGTTTTTTT. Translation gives CASSAGRTSGGPTEGCFF.

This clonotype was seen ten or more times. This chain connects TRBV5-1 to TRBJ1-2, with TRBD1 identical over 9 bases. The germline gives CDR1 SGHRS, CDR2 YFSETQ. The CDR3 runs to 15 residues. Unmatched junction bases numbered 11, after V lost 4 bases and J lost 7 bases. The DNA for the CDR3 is TGCGCCAGCAGCCAGGGGACAGGGAAATTGAGTGGCTACACCTTC. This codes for CASSQGTGKLSGYTF.

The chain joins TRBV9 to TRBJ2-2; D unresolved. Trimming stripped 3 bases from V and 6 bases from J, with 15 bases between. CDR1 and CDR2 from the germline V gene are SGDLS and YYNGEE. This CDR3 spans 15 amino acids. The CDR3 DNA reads TGTGCCAGCAGCGCAGGCCCCGGTCCCGCCGGGGAGCTGTTTTTT. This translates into CASSAGPGPAGELFF.

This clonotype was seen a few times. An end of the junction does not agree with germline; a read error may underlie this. CDR3 DNA: TGCGCCAGCAGAGGAATGGGAGACACTGAAGCTTTCTTT. It specifies CASRGMGDTEAFF. This sequence joins TRBV7-2 and TRBJ1-1, with no clear D. The CDR3 sequence is 13 residues long. The germline V gene has CDR1 SGHTA and CDR2 FQGNSA.

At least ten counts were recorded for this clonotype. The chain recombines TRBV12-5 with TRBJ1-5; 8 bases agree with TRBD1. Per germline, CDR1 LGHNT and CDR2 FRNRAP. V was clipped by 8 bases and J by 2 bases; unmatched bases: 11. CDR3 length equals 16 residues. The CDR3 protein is CASRLTGEDGNQPQHF. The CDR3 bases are TGTGCTAGTCGCCTGACAGGGGAGGATGGCAATCAGCCCCAGCATTTT.

The DNA for the CDR3 is TGCGCCAGCAGCTTGGCCAATAGGGGTTCGGGACAGCGACGGGAGAATGGGTATGGCTACACCTTC. Translating it yields CASSLANRGSGQRRENGYGYTF. The rearrangement uses TRBV5-1 and TRBJ1-2, with 7 bases matching TRBD1. After removal of 0 bases from V and 5 bases from J, the junction contained 28 bases not matched to a gene. The length of the CDR3 is 22 residues. Germline V lookup: CDR1 SGHRS, CDR2 YFSETQ.

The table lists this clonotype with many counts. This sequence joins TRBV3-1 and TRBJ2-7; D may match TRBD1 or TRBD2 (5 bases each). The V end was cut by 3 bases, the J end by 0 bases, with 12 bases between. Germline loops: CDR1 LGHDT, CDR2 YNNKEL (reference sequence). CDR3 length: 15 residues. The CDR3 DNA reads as TGTGCCAGCAGCCAGATGTCAGGGAGCTCCTACGAGCAGTACTTC. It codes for CASSQMSGSSYEQYF.

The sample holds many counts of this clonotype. CDR3 nucleotide sequence: TGCAGTGCTAGAGAAGCGGGGTCGAACGAGCAGTACTTC. Its translation: CSAREAGSNEQYF. This chain joins TRBV20-1 and TRBJ2-7, with TRBD2 matching over 7 bases. Per the germline V gene, CDR1 is DFQATT and CDR2 is SNEGSKA (reference sequence). The CDR3 length is 13 residues. V shed 0 bases, J shed 5 bases, and the junction held 4 bases outside the gene matches.

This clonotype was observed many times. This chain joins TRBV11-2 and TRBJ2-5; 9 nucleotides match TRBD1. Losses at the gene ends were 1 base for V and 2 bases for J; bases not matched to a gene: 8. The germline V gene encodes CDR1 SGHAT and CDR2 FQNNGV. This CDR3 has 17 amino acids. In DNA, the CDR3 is TGTGCCAGCAGCTTAGCCGGGACAGGGATGGGGCAAGAGACCCAGTACTTC. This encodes CASSLAGTGMGQETQYF.

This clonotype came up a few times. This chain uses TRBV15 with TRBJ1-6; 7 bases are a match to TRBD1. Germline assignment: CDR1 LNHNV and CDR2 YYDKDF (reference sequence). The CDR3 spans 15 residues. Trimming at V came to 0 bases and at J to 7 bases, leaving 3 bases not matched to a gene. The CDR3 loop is CATSRDRQGNSPLHF. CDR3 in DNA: TGTGCCACCAGCAGAGACCGACAGGGAAATTCACCCCTCCACTTT.

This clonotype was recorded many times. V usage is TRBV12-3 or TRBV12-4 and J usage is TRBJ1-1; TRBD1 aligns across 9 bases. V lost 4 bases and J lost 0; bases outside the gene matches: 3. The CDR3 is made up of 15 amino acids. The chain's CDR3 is CASSWTGDLNTEAFF. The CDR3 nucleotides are TGTGCCAGCAGTTGGACAGGGGATTTGAACACTGAAGCTTTCTTT.

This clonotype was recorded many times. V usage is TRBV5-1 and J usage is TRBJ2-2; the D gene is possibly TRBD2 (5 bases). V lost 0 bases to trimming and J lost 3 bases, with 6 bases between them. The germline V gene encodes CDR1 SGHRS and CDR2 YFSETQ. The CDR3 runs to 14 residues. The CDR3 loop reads CASSLAGDTGELFF. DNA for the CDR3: TGCGCCAGCAGCTTGGCCGGGGACACCGGGGAGCTGTTTTTT.

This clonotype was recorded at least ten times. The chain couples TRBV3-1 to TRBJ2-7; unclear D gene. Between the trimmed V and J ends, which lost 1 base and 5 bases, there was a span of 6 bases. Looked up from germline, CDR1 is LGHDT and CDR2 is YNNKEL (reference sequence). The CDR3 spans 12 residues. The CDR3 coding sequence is TGTGCCAGCAGCCAAGTAAGGGACGAGCAGTACTTC. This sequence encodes CASSQVRDEQYF.

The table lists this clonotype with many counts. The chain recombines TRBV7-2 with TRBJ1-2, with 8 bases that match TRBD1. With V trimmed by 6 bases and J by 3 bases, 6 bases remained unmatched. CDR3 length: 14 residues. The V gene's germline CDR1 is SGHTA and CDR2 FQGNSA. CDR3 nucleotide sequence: TGTGCCAGCAGACTGGGACAGGAACACTATGGCTACACCTTC. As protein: CASRLGQEHYGYTF. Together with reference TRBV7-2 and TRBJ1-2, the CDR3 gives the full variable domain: GAGVSQSPSNKVTEKGKDVELRCDPISGHTALYWYRQSLGQGLEFLIYFQGNSAPDKSGLPSDRFSAERTGGSVSTLTIQRTQQEDSAVYLCASRLGQEHYGYTFGSGTRLTVV.